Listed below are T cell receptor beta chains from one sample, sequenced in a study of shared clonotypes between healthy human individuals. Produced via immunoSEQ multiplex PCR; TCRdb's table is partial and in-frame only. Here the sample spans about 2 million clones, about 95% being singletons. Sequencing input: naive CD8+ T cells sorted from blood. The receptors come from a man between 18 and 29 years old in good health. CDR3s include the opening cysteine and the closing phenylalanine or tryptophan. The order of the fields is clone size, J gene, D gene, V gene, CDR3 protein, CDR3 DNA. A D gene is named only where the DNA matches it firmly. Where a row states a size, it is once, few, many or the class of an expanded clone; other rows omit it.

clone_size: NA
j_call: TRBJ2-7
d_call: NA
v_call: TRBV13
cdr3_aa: CASSSGGGRNSYEQYF
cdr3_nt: TGTGCCAGCAGCTCGGGTGGGGGACGCAACTCCTACGAGCAGTACTTC

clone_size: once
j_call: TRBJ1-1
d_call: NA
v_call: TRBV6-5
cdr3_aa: CASSWTDMNTEAFF
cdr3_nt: TGTGCCAGCAGTTGGACAGACATGAACACTGAAGCTTTCTTT

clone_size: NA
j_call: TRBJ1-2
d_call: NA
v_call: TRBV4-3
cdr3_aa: CASSQGRGYGYTF
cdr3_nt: TGCGCCAGCAGCCAGGGCCGGGGATATGGCTACACCTTC

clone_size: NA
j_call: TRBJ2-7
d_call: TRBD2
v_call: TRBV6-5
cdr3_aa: CASSPGLALYEQYF
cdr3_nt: TGTGCCAGCAGTCCTGGACTAGCGCTCTACGAGCAGTACTTC

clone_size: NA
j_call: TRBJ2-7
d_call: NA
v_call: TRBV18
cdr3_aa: CASSPPSYEQYF
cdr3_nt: TGTGCCAGCTCACCACCCTCCTACGAGCAGTACTTC

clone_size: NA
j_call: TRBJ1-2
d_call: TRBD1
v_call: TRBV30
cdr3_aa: CAWSVSGTGGGYTF
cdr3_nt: TGTGCCTGGAGTGTATCCGGGACAGGGGGCGGCTACACCTTC

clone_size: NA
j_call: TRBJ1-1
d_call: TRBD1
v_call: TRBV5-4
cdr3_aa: CASSLGTGKAFF
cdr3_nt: TGTGCCAGCAGCTTGGGGACAGGGAAAGCTTTCTTT

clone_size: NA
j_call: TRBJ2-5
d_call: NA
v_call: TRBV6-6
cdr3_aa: CASTLDFQETQYF
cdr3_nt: TGTGCCAGCACCTTGGACTTTCAAGAGACCCAGTACTTC

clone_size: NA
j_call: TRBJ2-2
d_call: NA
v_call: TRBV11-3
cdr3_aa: CASSGGQLDGELFF
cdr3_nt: TGTGCCAGCAGCGGTGGACAGCTCGACGGGGAGCTGTTTTTT

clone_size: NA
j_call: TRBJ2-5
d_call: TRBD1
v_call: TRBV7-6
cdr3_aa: CASSAEDRAETQYF
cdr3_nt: TGTGCCAGCAGCGCGGAGGACAGGGCGGAGACCCAGTACTTC

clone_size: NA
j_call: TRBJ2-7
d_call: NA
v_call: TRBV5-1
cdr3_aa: CASSQDGAQDEQYF
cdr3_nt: TGCGCCAGCAGCCAGGACGGAGCTCAGGACGAGCAGTACTTC

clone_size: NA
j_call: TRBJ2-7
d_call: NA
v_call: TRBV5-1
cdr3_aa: CASSLERTPTYEQYF
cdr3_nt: TGCGCCAGCAGCTTGGAGCGGACTCCTACCTACGAGCAGTACTTC

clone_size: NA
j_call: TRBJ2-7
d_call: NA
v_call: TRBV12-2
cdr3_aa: CASRLCAGATYEQYF
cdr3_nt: TGTGCAAGTCGCTTATGCGCAGGGGCGACCTACGAGCAGTACTTC

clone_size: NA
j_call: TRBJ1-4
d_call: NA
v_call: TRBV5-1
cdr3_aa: CASSLGQYGTLGEKLFF
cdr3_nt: TGCGCCAGCAGCTTGGGACAGTATGGAACCCTGGGCGAAAAACTGTTTTTT

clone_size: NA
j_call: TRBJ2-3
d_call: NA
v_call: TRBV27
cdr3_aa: CASSPTDRTDTQYF
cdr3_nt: TGTGCCAGCAGTCCCACGGACCGCACAGATACGCAGTATTTT

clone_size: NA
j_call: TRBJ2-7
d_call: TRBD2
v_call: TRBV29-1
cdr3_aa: CSAEEPTSGTYEQYF
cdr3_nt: TGCAGCGCCGAAGAGCCGACTAGCGGTACCTACGAGCAGTACTTC

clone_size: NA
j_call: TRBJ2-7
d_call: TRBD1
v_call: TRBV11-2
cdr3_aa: CASSLGGTGDEQYF
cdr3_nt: TGTGCCAGCAGCTTGGGCGGGACAGGCGACGAGCAGTACTTC

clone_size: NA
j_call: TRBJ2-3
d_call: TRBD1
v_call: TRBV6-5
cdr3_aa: CASSYSSGGTDTQYF
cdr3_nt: TGTGCCAGCAGTTACTCATCAGGGGGTACGGATACGCAGTATTTT

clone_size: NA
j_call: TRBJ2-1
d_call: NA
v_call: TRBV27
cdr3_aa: CASRPTGYNEQFF
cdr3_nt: TGTGCCAGCAGACCGACAGGCTACAATGAGCAGTTCTTC

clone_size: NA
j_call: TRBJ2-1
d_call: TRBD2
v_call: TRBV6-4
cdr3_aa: CASSPLPGLNNEQFF
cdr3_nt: TGTGCCAGCAGCCCCCTCCCGGGACTAAACAATGAGCAGTTCTTC